This T cell receptor (beta chain) was found in a study of long-term antiretroviral therapy in people with HIV (dated by TCRdb to about 2022). Turning to the overall study: The earliest samples were collected roughly a decade before the 2015 WHO recommendation for immediate ART, at a time when ART was usually postponed until CD4 counts fell. A retrospective serial study tested whether ART initiation and durable HIV suppression were associated with changes in peripheral blood TRB repertoire composition and diversity. A total of roughly 200 cryopreserved PBMC samples were contributed to the cohort by 30 adults with confirmed HIV infection, with samples collected serially over a mean of about 6 years (range 1-12). Of the roughly 30 participants with HIV, 10 to 11 were female. No cross-contamination during QIAcube processing turned up in test extractions that ran a monoclonal T-cell line alongside 33 polyclonal samples.

Regarding this clone: No cognate antigen has been identified for it. No much larger clonotype is one base removed from it; base qualities were not supplied.

What the work shows at the level of the full study, not this receptor alone: ART initiation was associated with a significant increase in TRB diversity, but diversity stayed significantly below transplant donor controls even after long-term ART. Samples dated from about 2004 to 2018, and the ART regimens used may be less effective than current ones. Because PBMC availability was limited, only the TCR beta chain was sequenced, with no alpha chain pairing. The repertoire was dominated across all time points by expanded TRB clones identified before ART initiation, although this dominance was seen to fluctuate and to decrease in many PLHIV after ART. Inferences about post-ART repertoire changes were limited because no data were available on ART adherence, viral resistance or therapy changes. Unsorted PBMC were profiled instead of sorted CD4+ and CD8+ T cells because pre-ART samples had limited cell numbers. CDR3 length ranges in HIV repertoires were narrower than in controls, and network structure suggested an antigen-experienced repertoire with only a slight naive shift after ART.

From cysteine to phenylalanine, the CDR3 is 15 amino acids long. Only the CDR3 region is kept as DNA, spanning 45 bases read in frame from base 1. Between the V and J ends, shortened by 10 bases and 3 bases respectively, the junction contains 21 bases. The germline V gene provides CDR1 SNHLY and CDR2 FYNNEI. To be included, a participant needed at least one PBMC sample from before ART initiation plus at least two post-ART samples. Treatment was received in the United States of America by all participants with HIV. Before DNA extraction, cryopreserved samples of about 0.95-11 million PBMC were thawed and then washed. At the time of the earliest PBMC sample, participants with HIV were aged between roughly 20 and 55 years. Each participant contributed PBMC samples from 1-4 timepoints before ART initiation and 2-8 timepoints after ART initiation, with a median of 7 samples. Serial HIV viral load, CD4+ T-cell count, ART history and demographic data were obtained for every participant. Genomic DNA was extracted from unsorted PBMC with a Qiagen kit on a QIAcube, with processing performed in batches of 12 samples.

The immunoSEQ hsTCRB v3.0 assay was used at survey level resolution to sequence the TRB variable region. The target sequencing depth for TRB was about 35,000-50,000 T-cell genomes per sample. TRB libraries were pooled and sequenced on an Illumina MiSeq using a v3 150-cycle kit. From the authors' description of their analysis: Analysis of repertoires was carried out in R inside a reproducible Nextflow workflow spanning QC, data transformation and analysis. LymphoSeq2, an R package for exploring AIRR-Seq data, was used to implement custom analyses. After excluding a handful of samples that yielded fewer than 5000 total TRB sequences, approximately 180 HIV repertoires remained for analysis. Among the roughly 200 retained HIV repertoires, 59 were collected before ART initiation and 120 to 140 after ART initiation. Each repertoire was downsampled to 5000 TRB nucleotide sequences, and summary statistics were averaged across 100 downsampling iterations. The analysis kept only TRB sequences whose CDR3 regions were at least seven amino acids long. A Shannon entropy-derived clonality score and the Gini coefficient were used to measure diversity. Repertoire networks linked the top 5000 CDR3 amino acid sequences whenever two sequences differed by an edit distance of one. GLIPH2 predicted antigen specificity groups and MHC restriction for TRB CDR3 amino acid sequences. CDR3 amino acid sequences were matched against VDJdb and McPAS-TCR to flag known CMV, EBV, HIV or tissue antigen associations. Pre-ART, post-ART and control groups were compared with Wilcoxon signed-rank tests and Holm-Bonferroni correction. In TCRdb, the immuneACCESS table is reduced to in-frame sequences with V and J assigned. These tables do not hold every clone; where another copy was compared, an unresolved V gene accounts for under half, and the others remain unexplained. The V and J calls and clone size were taken over from that table, and D and trimming were inferred from the DNA. The sample table holds about 34,000 clones, of which around 79% were seen once. The ten biggest clones cover about 3% of the sample.

This receptor was taken from a young man with HIV. The sequencing used unsorted PBMCs, collected 1.9 years after starting antiretroviral therapy. The receptor chain draws on TRBV2 and TRBJ1-1, with TRBD1 as a weak D call on 6 bases. CDR3 reads: CATNRDTGGDTEAFF. In nucleotides, the sequence is TGTGCCACAAACCGGGACACCGGAGGAGACACTGAAGCTTTCTTT.